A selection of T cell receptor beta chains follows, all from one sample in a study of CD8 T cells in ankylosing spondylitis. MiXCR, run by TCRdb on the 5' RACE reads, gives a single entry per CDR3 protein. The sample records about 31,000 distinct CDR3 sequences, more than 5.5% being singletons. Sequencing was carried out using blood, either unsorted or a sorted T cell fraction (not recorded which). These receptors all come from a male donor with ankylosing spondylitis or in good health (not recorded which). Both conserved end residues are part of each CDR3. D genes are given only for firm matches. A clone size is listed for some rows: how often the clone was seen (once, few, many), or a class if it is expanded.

CDR3aa: CASSSGLAGGLGTGELFF; CDR3nt: TGTGCCAGCAGCTCCGGACTAGCGGGAGGGCTGGGCACCGGGGAGCTGTTTTTT; v_gene: TRBV11-1; abundance: NA; len: 18; j_gene: TRBJ2-2; d_gene: TRBD2
CDR3aa: CASSPLRGDEQFF; CDR3nt: TGTGCCAGCTCACCACTCAGGGGAGATGAGCAGTTCTTC; v_gene: TRBV18; abundance: few; len: 13; j_gene: TRBJ2-1; d_gene: NA
CDR3aa: CASSEREAQYF; CDR3nt: TGTGCCAGCAGTGAGCGGGAGGCCCAGTATTTT; v_gene: TRBV27; abundance: many; len: 11; j_gene: TRBJ2-3; d_gene: TRBD2
CDR3aa: CASSLSRAWGELFF; CDR3nt: TGTGCCAGCAGTTTATCCAGGGCGTGGGGGGAGCTGTTTTTT; v_gene: TRBV12-3/TRBV12-4; abundance: NA; len: 14; j_gene: TRBJ2-2; d_gene: NA
CDR3aa: CASSLRDNTGELFF; CDR3nt: TGTGCCAGCAGCTTAAGGGACAACACCGGGGAGCTGTTTTTT; v_gene: TRBV7-6; abundance: many; len: 14; j_gene: TRBJ2-2; d_gene: NA
CDR3aa: CASSSAGVFNEQFF; CDR3nt: TGTGCCAGCAGTTCAGCGGGAGTATTCAATGAGCAGTTCTTC; v_gene: TRBV12-3/TRBV12-4; abundance: many; len: 14; j_gene: TRBJ2-1; d_gene: TRBD2
CDR3aa: CSGRSGGSEAFF; CDR3nt: TGCAGCGGTAGATCGGGGGGCTCTGAAGCTTTCTTT; v_gene: TRBV29-1; abundance: many; len: 12; j_gene: TRBJ1-1; d_gene: NA
CDR3aa: CSARDITGGELFF; CDR3nt: TGCAGTGCTCGGGACATTACTGGCGGGGAGCTGTTTTTT; v_gene: TRBV20-1; abundance: many; len: 13; j_gene: TRBJ2-2; d_gene: NA
CDR3aa: CTISPTVDVHSSGANVLTF; CDR3nt: TGTACCATCAGTCCTACGGTTGACGTCCACTCCTCTGGGGCCAACGTCCTGACTTTC; v_gene: TRBV10-3; abundance: NA; len: 19; j_gene: TRBJ2-6; d_gene: NA
CDR3aa: CASSLEAGEYNEQFF; CDR3nt: TGCGCCAGCAGCTTGGAAGCGGGAGAATACAATGAGCAGTTCTTC; v_gene: TRBV5-1; abundance: many; len: 15; j_gene: TRBJ2-1; d_gene: TRBD2
CDR3aa: CASSLSGARNNEQFF; CDR3nt: TGTGCCAGCAGCCTATCCGGTGCGAGGAACAATGAGCAGTTCTTC; v_gene: TRBV7-9; abundance: NA; len: 15; j_gene: TRBJ2-1; d_gene: NA
CDR3aa: CASRQGSNQPQHF; CDR3nt: TGTGCCAGCAGACAGGGAAGCAATCAGCCCCAGCATTTT; v_gene: TRBV12-3/TRBV12-4; abundance: medium-sized; len: 13; j_gene: TRBJ1-5; d_gene: NA
CDR3aa: CASSDSGLAGGFGELFF; CDR3nt: TGTGCCAGCAGTGACTCGGGACTAGCGGGAGGTTTCGGGGAGCTGTTTTTT; v_gene: TRBV27; abundance: medium-sized; len: 17; j_gene: TRBJ2-2; d_gene: TRBD2
CDR3aa: CASSLSVSDNYGYTF; CDR3nt: TGTGCCAGCAGTTTATCGGTTTCCGATAACTATGGCTACACCTTC; v_gene: TRBV27; abundance: many; len: 15; j_gene: TRBJ1-2; d_gene: NA
CDR3aa: CASSPLDRGRGPGELFF; CDR3nt: TGTGCCAGCAGCCCCCTAGACAGGGGGCGAGGCCCCGGGGAGCTGTTTTTT; v_gene: TRBV12-3/TRBV12-4; abundance: many; len: 17; j_gene: TRBJ2-2; d_gene: TRBD1
CDR3aa: CASSLVISGTYNEQFF; CDR3nt: TGTGCCAGCAGTTTAGTGATTAGCGGGACCTACAATGAGCAGTTCTTC; v_gene: TRBV27; abundance: many; len: 16; j_gene: TRBJ2-1; d_gene: TRBD2
CDR3aa: CASSSDIPEQYF; CDR3nt: TGTGCCAGCAGCTCCGATATCCCCGAGCAGTACTTC; v_gene: TRBV7-2; abundance: NA; len: 12; j_gene: TRBJ2-7; d_gene: NA
CDR3aa: CSARCPACGTDTQYF; CDR3nt: TGCAGTGCTAGATGCCCAGCGTGCGGCACAGATACGCAGTATTTT; v_gene: TRBV20-1; abundance: many; len: 15; j_gene: TRBJ2-3; d_gene: NA
CDR3aa: CSAREGGSSYNEQFF; CDR3nt: TGCAGTGCTAGAGAGGGCGGGAGTTCCTACAATGAGCAGTTCTTC; v_gene: TRBV20-1; abundance: many; len: 15; j_gene: TRBJ2-1; d_gene: TRBD2
CDR3aa: CASSDNNRSYEQYF; CDR3nt: TGTGCCAGCAGTGATAATAACCGCTCCTACGAGCAGTACTTC; v_gene: TRBV2; abundance: many; len: 14; j_gene: TRBJ2-7; d_gene: NA
CDR3aa: CASSLGLGGGQPQHF; CDR3nt: TGTGCCAGCAGCTTAGGTCTGGGGGGCGGTCAGCCCCAGCATTTT; v_gene: TRBV7-9; abundance: few; len: 15; j_gene: TRBJ1-5; d_gene: NA
CDR3aa: CASAPTQGNYGYTF; CDR3nt: TGTGCCAGCGCCCCGACCCAGGGGAACTATGGCTACACCTTC; v_gene: TRBV7-2; abundance: NA; len: 14; j_gene: TRBJ1-2; d_gene: NA
CDR3aa: CSVDNPRDRVGTGELFF; CDR3nt: TGCAGCGTTGATAATCCCCGGGACAGGGTTGGTACCGGGGAGCTGTTTTTT; v_gene: TRBV29-1; abundance: many; len: 17; j_gene: TRBJ2-2; d_gene: TRBD1
CDR3aa: CASSLTAGPTYEQYF; CDR3nt: TGTGCCAGCAGCTTAACGGCGGGACCAACCTACGAGCAGTACTTC; v_gene: TRBV7-3; abundance: many; len: 15; j_gene: TRBJ2-7; d_gene: NA
CDR3aa: CASSARTSGSGIYEQYF; CDR3nt: TGTGCCAGCAGTGCGAGAACTAGCGGGAGCGGGATCTACGAGCAGTACTTC; v_gene: TRBV2; abundance: NA; len: 17; j_gene: TRBJ2-7; d_gene: TRBD2
CDR3aa: CASSARGHEQFF; CDR3nt: TGCGCCAGCAGCGCCAGGGGTCATGAGCAGTTCTTC; v_gene: TRBV5-1; abundance: medium-sized; len: 12; j_gene: TRBJ2-1; d_gene: NA
CDR3aa: CASSLTAIAGTEAFF; CDR3nt: TGTGCCAGCAGCTTAACCGCAATTGCTGGCACTGAAGCTTTCTTT; v_gene: TRBV7-9; abundance: many; len: 15; j_gene: TRBJ1-1; d_gene: NA
CDR3aa: CSAKGLAGDTEQFF; CDR3nt: TGCAGTGCTAAAGGACTAGCGGGAGATACTGAGCAGTTCTTC; v_gene: TRBV20-1; abundance: many; len: 14; j_gene: TRBJ2-1; d_gene: TRBD2
CDR3aa: CASKRGGSSGANVLTF; CDR3nt: TGCGCCAGCAAGAGGGGGGGAAGCTCTGGGGCCAACGTCCTGACTTTC; v_gene: TRBV5-1; abundance: many; len: 16; j_gene: TRBJ2-6; d_gene: NA
CDR3aa: CASSLPTETGELFF; CDR3nt: TGCGCCAGCAGCCTCCCGACGGAAACCGGGGAGCTGTTTTTT; v_gene: TRBV4-1; abundance: many; len: 14; j_gene: TRBJ2-2; d_gene: NA
CDR3aa: CASSRRGNAKLFF; CDR3nt: TGTGCCAGCAGCCGCAGGGGTAATGCAAAACTGTTTTTT; v_gene: TRBV12-3/TRBV12-4; abundance: NA; len: 13; j_gene: TRBJ1-4; d_gene: NA
CDR3aa: CSAETSRSSYNEQFF; CDR3nt: TGCAGTGCTGAAACTTCTAGGAGCTCCTACAATGAGCAGTTCTTC; v_gene: TRBV20-1; abundance: many; len: 15; j_gene: TRBJ2-1; d_gene: NA
CDR3aa: CSAISGTSGSDNEQFF; CDR3nt: TGCAGTGCTATTTCCGGGACTAGCGGGAGCGACAATGAGCAGTTCTTC; v_gene: TRBV20-1; abundance: many; len: 16; j_gene: TRBJ2-1; d_gene: TRBD2
CDR3aa: CASSQQTSTDTQYF; CDR3nt: TGCGCCAGCAGCCAGCAGACTAGTACAGATACGCAGTATTTT; v_gene: TRBV4-1; abundance: many; len: 14; j_gene: TRBJ2-3; d_gene: NA
CDR3aa: CATSRGYYNEQFF; CDR3nt: TGTGCCACCAGCAGGGGCTACTACAATGAGCAGTTCTTC; v_gene: TRBV24-1; abundance: many; len: 13; j_gene: TRBJ2-1; d_gene: NA
CDR3aa: CASSFARGSYEQYF; CDR3nt: TGTGCCAGCAGTTTTGCCAGGGGTTCCTACGAGCAGTACTTC; v_gene: TRBV12-3/TRBV12-4; abundance: many; len: 14; j_gene: TRBJ2-7; d_gene: NA
CDR3aa: CAISEISGEGGETQYF; CDR3nt: TGTGCCATCAGTGAGATTTCGGGAGAGGGGGGTGAGACCCAGTACTTC; v_gene: TRBV10-3; abundance: many; len: 16; j_gene: TRBJ2-5; d_gene: NA
CDR3aa: CASSLGQGAEAFF; CDR3nt: TGTGCCAGCAGCTTAGGACAGGGGGCTGAAGCTTTCTTT; v_gene: TRBV7-9; abundance: few; len: 13; j_gene: TRBJ1-1; d_gene: TRBD1
CDR3aa: CASSLTGYGNEQFF; CDR3nt: TGTGCCAGCAGCTTAACAGGGTACGGCAATGAGCAGTTCTTC; v_gene: TRBV7-7; abundance: many; len: 14; j_gene: TRBJ2-1; d_gene: NA
CDR3aa: CASSRPGLAGGEQYF; CDR3nt: TGTGCCAGCAGCCGACCGGGACTAGCGGGAGGCGAGCAGTACTTC; v_gene: TRBV3-1; abundance: many; len: 15; j_gene: TRBJ2-7; d_gene: TRBD2
CDR3aa: CASSPTSANTGELFF; CDR3nt: TGTGCCAGCAGCCCGACTAGCGCGAACACCGGGGAGCTGTTTTTT; v_gene: TRBV5-5; abundance: many; len: 15; j_gene: TRBJ2-2; d_gene: TRBD2